This T cell receptor (beta chain) originates from a study of CD8 T cells in Susac syndrome. Study-wide results and limits: A relatively small number of individuals underwent TCR sequencing and HLA analysis.

Trimming removed 2 bases from V and 6 bases from J, with 13 bases in between. The CDR3 consists of 14 residues. CD8+ and CD4+ blood T cells underwent TCR beta sequencing. The recently defined diagnostic criteria for definite or probable disease were met by the Susac syndrome patients. RNA, at roughly 0.5 to 1 ug, was reverse transcribed with random hexamers. TCRdb redid the calling of the immunoSEQ multiplex PCR reads with MiXCR, one entry per CDR3 protein. The profile covers about 140,000 distinct CDR3 sequences, with 85% to 95% appearing a single time and roughly 0.14% taken by the ten largest. A remark on this clonotype: Antigen unknown.

V usage is TRBV12-3 or TRBV12-4 and J usage is TRBJ2-5; D remains unclear. The receptor was isolated from a human donor with Susac syndrome. The specimen sequenced was CD4+ T cells from PBMCs. CDR3 DNA: TGTGCCAGCAGTTTAAGTTCGGGCCCCAAGACCCAGTACTTC. Protein product: CASSLSSGPKTQYF.